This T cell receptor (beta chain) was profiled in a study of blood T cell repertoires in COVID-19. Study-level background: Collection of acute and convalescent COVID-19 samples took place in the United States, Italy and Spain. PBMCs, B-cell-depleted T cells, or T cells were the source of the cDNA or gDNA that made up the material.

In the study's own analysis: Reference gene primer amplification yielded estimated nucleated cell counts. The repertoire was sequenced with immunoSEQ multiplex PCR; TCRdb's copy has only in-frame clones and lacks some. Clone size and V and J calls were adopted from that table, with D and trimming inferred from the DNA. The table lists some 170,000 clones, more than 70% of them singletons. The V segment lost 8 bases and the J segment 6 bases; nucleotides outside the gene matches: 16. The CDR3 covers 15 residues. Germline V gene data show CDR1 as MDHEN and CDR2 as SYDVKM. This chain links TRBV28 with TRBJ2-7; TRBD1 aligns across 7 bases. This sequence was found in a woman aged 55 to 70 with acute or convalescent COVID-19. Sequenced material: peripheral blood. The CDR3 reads CASGLRDRRLLEQYF. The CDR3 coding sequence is TGTGCCAGCGGACTCCGGGACAGAAGACTACTCGAGCAGTACTTC.